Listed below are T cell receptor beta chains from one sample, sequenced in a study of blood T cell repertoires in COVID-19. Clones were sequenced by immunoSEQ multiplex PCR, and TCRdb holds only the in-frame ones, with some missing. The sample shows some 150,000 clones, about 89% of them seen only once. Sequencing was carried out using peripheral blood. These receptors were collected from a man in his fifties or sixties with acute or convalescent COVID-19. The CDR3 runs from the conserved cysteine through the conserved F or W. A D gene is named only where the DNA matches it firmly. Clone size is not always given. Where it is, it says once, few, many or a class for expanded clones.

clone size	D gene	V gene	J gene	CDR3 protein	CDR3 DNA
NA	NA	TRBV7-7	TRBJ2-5	CASSLGLTQETQYF	TGTGCCAGCAGCTTAGGTCTTACTCAAGAGACCCAGTACTTC
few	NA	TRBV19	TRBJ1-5	CASSIDRGWNQPQHF	TGTGCCAGTAGTATAGATCGGGGGTGGAATCAGCCCCAGCATTTT
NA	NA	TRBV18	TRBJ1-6	CASSPTGVENSPLHF	TGTGCCAGCTCACCTACGGGGGTGGAAAATTCACCCCTCCACTTT
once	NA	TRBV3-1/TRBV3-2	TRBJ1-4	CASSRDSSTNEKLFF	TGTGCCAGCAGCCGTGACTCGTCAACTAATGAAAAACTGTTTTTT
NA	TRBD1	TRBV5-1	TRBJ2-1	CASSPLDRDNEQFF	TGCGCCAGCAGCCCGCTGGACAGGGACAATGAGCAGTTCTTC
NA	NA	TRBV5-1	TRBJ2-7	CASSLRGYTSSYEQYF	TGCGCCAGCAGCCTGAGGGGGTACACGAGCTCCTACGAGCAGTACTTC
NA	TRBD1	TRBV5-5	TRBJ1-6	CASSRQGENSPLHF	TGTGCCAGCAGCCGACAGGGGGAGAATTCACCCCTCCACTTT
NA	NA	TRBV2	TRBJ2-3	CASKSGDTDTQYF	TGTGCCAGCAAATCCGGGGACACAGATACGCAGTATTTT
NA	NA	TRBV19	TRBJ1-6	CASSPDRRLDSPLHF	TGTGCCAGTAGTCCCGACAGGAGGCTTGATTCACCCCTCCACTTT
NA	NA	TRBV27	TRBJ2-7	CASSLKGLGSYEQYF	TGTGCCAGCAGTTTGAAGGGGCTTGGCTCCTACGAGCAGTACTTC
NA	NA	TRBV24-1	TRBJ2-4	CATSDLGDKNIQYF	TGTGCCACCAGTGATCTCGGGGATAAAAACATTCAGTACTTC
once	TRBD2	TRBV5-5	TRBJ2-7	CASSLLPLAGVYEQYF	TGTGCCAGCAGCTTGTTGCCCCTAGCGGGAGTCTACGAGCAGTACTTC
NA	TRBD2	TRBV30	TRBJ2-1	CAWSVATSGRSMFF	TGTGCCTGGAGTGTGGCGACTAGCGGGAGATCGATGTTCTTC
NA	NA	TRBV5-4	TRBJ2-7	CASSPRDLRREQYF	TGTGCCAGCAGCCCCCGGGATCTCCGGCGTGAGCAGTACTTC
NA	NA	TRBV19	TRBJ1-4	CASSIIEGVREKLFF	TGTGCCAGTAGTATTATAGAGGGAGTTCGTGAAAAACTGTTTTTT
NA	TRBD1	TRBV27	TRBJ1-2	CASSVRDRGYGYTF	TGTGCCAGCAGTGTTCGGGACAGGGGCTATGGCTACACCTTC
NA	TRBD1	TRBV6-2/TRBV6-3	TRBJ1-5	CASSSGQGNQPQHF	TGTGCCAGCAGTTCGGGACAGGGCAATCAGCCCCAGCATTTT
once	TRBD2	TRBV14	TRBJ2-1	CASSQSYVAGADEQFF	TGTGCCAGCAGCCAGTCTTACGTAGCGGGAGCTGATGAGCAGTTCTTC
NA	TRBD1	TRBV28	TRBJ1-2	CASSSPGGQVQGYTF	TGTGCCAGCAGTTCCCCCGGAGGACAGGTCCAGGGCTACACCTTC
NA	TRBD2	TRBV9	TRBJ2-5	CASSVESSGGQETQYF	TGTGCCAGCAGCGTAGAGTCTAGCGGGGGCCAAGAGACCCAGTACTTC
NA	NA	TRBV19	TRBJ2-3	CASSKAQKVAQYF	TGTGCCAGTAGTAAAGCACAGAAAGTGGCGCAGTATTTT
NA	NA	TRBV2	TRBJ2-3	CASRRAAGRDTQYF	TGTGCCAGCAGGCGGGCCGCGGGCAGAGATACGCAGTATTTT
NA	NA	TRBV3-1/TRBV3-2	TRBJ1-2	CASSQQGSGYTF	TGTGCCAGCAGCCAGCAGGGTTCTGGCTACACCTTC
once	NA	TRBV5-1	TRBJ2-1	CASSLIRSSYNEQFF	TGCGCCAGCAGCTTGATTAGGAGCTCCTACAATGAGCAGTTCTTC
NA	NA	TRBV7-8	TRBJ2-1	CASRASSSYNEQFF	TGTGCCAGCAGAGCATCGAGCTCCTACAATGAGCAGTTCTTC
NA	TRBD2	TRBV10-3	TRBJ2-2	CAISTRIAGEVTGELFF	TGTGCCATCAGTACGAGAATAGCGGGAGAAGTTACCGGGGAGCTGTTTTTT
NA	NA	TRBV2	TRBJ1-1	CASSEPQASEAFF	TGTGCCAGCAGTGAACCCCAAGCGTCTGAAGCTTTCTTT
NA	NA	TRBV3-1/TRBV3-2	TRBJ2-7	CASSQLNYEQYF	TGTGCCAGCAGCCAACTAAACTACGAGCAGTACTTC
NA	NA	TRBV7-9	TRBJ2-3	CASSSTEGTQYF	TGTGCCAGCAGCTCAACGGAGGGTACGCAGTATTTT
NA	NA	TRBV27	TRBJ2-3	CASSLDPLGRGDTQYF	TGTGCCAGCAGTTTAGACCCTCTAGGGAGAGGGGATACGCAGTATTTT
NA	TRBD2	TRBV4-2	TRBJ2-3	CASSQELAGGPRGTQYF	TGTGCCAGCAGCCAAGAGCTGGCGGGAGGGCCTCGTGGGACGCAGTATTTT
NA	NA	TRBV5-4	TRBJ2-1	CASSRDGGEQFF	TGTGCCAGCAGCCGTGACGGGGGAGAGCAGTTCTTC
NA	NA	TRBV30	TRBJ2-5	CAWSWRGKETQYF	TGTGCCTGGAGTTGGCGGGGAAAAGAGACCCAGTACTTC
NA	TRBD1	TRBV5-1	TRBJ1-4	CASSLGTGGEKLFF	TGCGCCAGCAGCCTTGGGACAGGGGGTGAAAAACTGTTTTTT
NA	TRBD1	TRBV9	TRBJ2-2	CASSVGQAGAGELFF	TGTGCCAGCAGCGTGGGACAGGCCGGCGCCGGGGAGCTGTTTTTT
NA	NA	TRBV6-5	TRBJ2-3	CASLPQGSTDTQYF	TGTGCCAGCCTCCCACAGGGTTCGACAGATACGCAGTATTTT
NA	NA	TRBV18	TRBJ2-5	CASSSLKELAETQYF	TGTGCCAGCTCATCCCTAAAGGAGCTGGCAGAGACCCAGTACTTC
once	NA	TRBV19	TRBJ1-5	CASSPHPGPGVQPQHF	TGTGCCAGTAGTCCCCATCCGGGACCGGGGGTTCAGCCCCAGCATTTT
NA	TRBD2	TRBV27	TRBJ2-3	CASSSGLAGATDTQYF	TGTGCCAGCAGTTCGGGACTAGCGGGAGCCACAGATACGCAGTATTTT
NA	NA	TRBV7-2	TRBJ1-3	CASSTGSSGNTIYF	TGTGCCAGCAGTACAGGGTCTTCTGGAAACACCATATATTTT